The 28 T cell receptor beta chains below were found in one sample sequenced in a study of cytomegalovirus exposure and HLA in healthy donors. The table came from immunoSEQ multiplex PCR; TCRdb's copy has only in-frame clones and leaves some out. The sample lists 250,000 to 400,000 clones, around 90% occurring once. The source material was PBMCs. The receptors were gathered from a woman younger than 45 in good health and CMV-seropositive.

The rearrangement uses TRBV19 and TRBJ1-6, with 8 bases matching TRBD1. The junction had 4 bases not matched to a gene; V was cut back by 1 base and J by 8 bases. The CDR3 consists of 15 residues. The germline gives CDR1 LNHDA, CDR2 SQIVND (reference sequence). CDR3 DNA: TGTGCCAGTAGTATAGGGGGACAGGTGGATTCACCCCTCCACTTT. Translating it yields CASSIGGQVDSPLHF.

This chain connects TRBV7-9 to TRBJ2-5, with unresolved D. CDR1 SEHNR and CDR2 FQNEAQ come from the germline V gene (reference sequence). The CDR3 runs to 12 residues. V lost 7 bases, J lost 3 bases, and 9 bases lay in between. The CDR3 protein is CASTQGEETQYF. The CDR3 coding sequence is TGTGCCAGCACTCAAGGAGAAGAGACCCAGTACTTC.

The CDR3 DNA reads TGCGCCAGCAGCTGGGCACTAGCGGGGGGCAATGAGCAGTTCTTC. This translates into CASSWALAGGNEQFF. The chain carries TRBV5-1 and TRBJ2-1, with 12 bases aligning to TRBD2. Germline CDR1 reads SGHRS; CDR2 reads YFSETQ. V lost 3 bases, J lost 6 bases, and 4 bases stayed unmatched. The CDR3 has 15 residues.

The V and J genes are TRBV9 and TRBJ2-5, with D maybe TRBD2 (6 bases). The CDR3 extends over 14 amino acids. Trimming cost V 5 bases and J 4 bases, with 15 bases left between them. Germline CDR1 SGDLS, CDR2 YYNGEE. Here the CDR3 DNA reads TGTGCCAGCAGTATCGGCCAGGGAGGAGAGACCCAGTACTTC. Its protein is CASSIGQGGETQYF. The whole variable domain, filled in from reference TRBV9 and TRBJ2-5, reads DSGVTQTPKHLITATGQRVTLRCSPRSGDLSVYWYQQSLDQGLQFLIQYYNGEERAKGNILERFSAQQFPDLHSELNLSSLELGDSALYFCASSIGQGGETQYFGPGTRLLVL.

The J gene is TRBJ2-3, the V gene TRBV6-1; TRBD2 matches 13 bases. The trim removed 4 bases at V and 5 bases at J, leaving 6 bases unmatched. Germline V lookup: CDR1 MNHNS, CDR2 SASEGT. CDR3 size: 16 residues. CDR3 in DNA: TGTGCCAGCAGTGTAACTAGCGGGGGGGCAGGAGATACGCAGTATTTT. Translated, it gives CASSVTSGGAGDTQYF.

This sequence joins TRBV12-5 and TRBJ1-2; the D is unclear. CDR3 length: 16 amino acids. Germline CDR1 LGHNT, CDR2 FRNRAP. V lost 2 bases to trimming and J lost 3 bases, with 16 bases between them. The CDR3 reads CASGLWASQEDYGYTF. CDR3 nucleotide sequence: TGTGCTAGTGGTTTGTGGGCCAGTCAGGAGGACTATGGCTACACCTTC.

The count of this clone is one. The chain joins TRBV10-3 to TRBJ2-1, with D possibly TRBD1 on 6 matching bases. V gave up 2 bases and J gave up 0 bases, with 8 bases separating them. The germline V gene has CDR1 ENHRY and CDR2 SYGVKD. This CDR3 region has 15 residues. CDR3 coding DNA: TGTGCCATCAGTGAGCTGACAGGCTCCTACAATGAGCAGTTCTTC. As protein: CAISELTGSYNEQFF.

The chain combines TRBV4-3 with TRBJ2-1; a possible D gene is TRBD2 (7 bases). V was cut by 1 base and J by 2 bases, with 12 bases left in between. The CDR3 has 16 amino acids. Per germline, CDR1 LGHNA and CDR2 YSLEER. CDR3 nucleotides: TGCGCCAGCAGCCAAGTGGGCGGGGGCCCCTACAATGAGCAGTTCTTC. It encodes CASSQVGGGPYNEQFF.

This chain joins TRBV6-5 and TRBJ1-4, with a possible D match to TRBD1 (6 bases). Trimming removed 2 bases from V and 0 bases from J, with 7 bases in between. The CDR3 is made up of 15 amino acids. CDR1 MNHEY and CDR2 SVGAGI come from the germline V gene. CDR3 protein: CASSYRGATNEKLFF. In DNA, the CDR3 is TGTGCCAGCAGTTACAGGGGGGCAACTAATGAAAAACTGTTTTTT.

The chain carries TRBV9 and TRBJ2-3; D perhaps matches TRBD2 (5 bases). The germline V gene encodes CDR1 SGDLS and CDR2 YYNGEE. There are 15 residues in the CDR3. Trimming pared 0 bases from V and 2 bases from J, leaving 10 bases between. DNA of the CDR3: TGTGCCAGCAGCGTAGGAAGCGGAAACACAGATACGCAGTATTTT. Amino acid sequence: CASSVGSGNTDTQYF.

The chain combines TRBV13 with TRBJ2-7; TRBD1 or TRBD2 may be the D gene (5 bases each). This CDR3 has 14 residues. V was cut by 0 bases and J by 3 bases, with 9 bases left in between. Germline V gene data show CDR1 as PRHDT and CDR2 as FYEKMQ (reference sequence). This CDR3 is CASSLGRGDYEQYF. The CDR3, as DNA: TGTGCCAGCAGCTTAGGGAGAGGGGACTACGAGCAGTACTTC.

The chain recombines TRBV4-2 with TRBJ1-1; 7 nucleotides agree with TRBD1. CDR1 is LGHNA and CDR2 is YNFKEQ in the germline V gene. Unmatched junction bases numbered 7, after V lost 4 bases and J lost 5 bases. This CDR3 has 14 amino acids. CDR3 sequence: CASSLDQGGTEAFF. CDR3 bases: TGTGCCAGCAGCCTAGATCAGGGGGGTACTGAAGCTTTCTTT.

The chain's CDR3 is CASSLSWGMNTEAFF. CDR3 nucleotide sequence: TGTGCCAGCAGTTTATCATGGGGCATGAACACTGAAGCTTTCTTT. The chain links TRBV28 to TRBJ1-1, with D possibly being TRBD1 (5 bases). With 1 base removed from V and 0 bases from J, the gap between germline ends came to 9 bases. The CDR3 sequence is 15 residues long. From germline, CDR1 is MDHEN and CDR2 SYDVKM.

The chain has TRBV6-6 and TRBJ2-1; the match to TRBD1 covers 9 bases. After removal of 4 bases from V and 2 bases from J, the junction contained 6 bases not matched to a gene. The CDR3 has 16 amino acids. The germline CDR1 and CDR2 sequences are MNHNY and SVGAGI (reference sequence). This CDR3 reads CASSSAGTGTYNEQFF. CDR3 sequence (DNA): TGTGCCAGCAGTTCGGCCGGGACAGGGACCTACAATGAGCAGTTCTTC.

This chain links TRBV30 with TRBJ2-6; 9 nucleotides match TRBD1. CDR1 is GTSNPN, CDR2 SVGIG, per germline (reference sequence). This CDR3 has 17 residues. J gave up 4 bases and V 5 bases, and 12 bases lay outside the gene matches. Written as DNA, the CDR3 is TGTGCCTGGGACGGGACAGGGAGTGAGTACGGGGCCAACGTCCTGACTTTC. It encodes CAWDGTGSEYGANVLTF.

The chain couples TRBV7-2 to TRBJ1-2, with 9 bases identical to TRBD1. The CDR3 runs 14 residues. Germline V gene data show CDR1 as SGHTA and CDR2 as FQGNSA. V was pared by 5 bases and J by 3 bases, with 4 bases of the junction left unmatched. The CDR3 spells CASSGGTGHYGYTF. The CDR3 nucleotides are TGTGCCAGCAGCGGAGGGACAGGGCACTATGGCTACACCTTC.

The chain combines TRBV27 with TRBJ1-2, with TRBD1 matching 9 bases. Germline trimming cut 6 bases from V and 4 bases from J; bases unmatched to any gene: 15. The germline V gene encodes CDR1 MNHEY and CDR2 SMNVEV (reference sequence). This CDR3 comprises 17 residues. CDR3 DNA: TGTGCCAGCAGCCCCCGGGACAGGGATATAATAGTCTATGGCTACACCTTC. It specifies CASSPRDRDIIVYGYTF.

The CDR3 loop reads CASSLSSRNTEAFF. As DNA, the CDR3 is TGTGCCAGCAGTTTATCTTCCAGGAACACTGAAGCTTTCTTT. V is TRBV28 and J is TRBJ1-1; no clear D. CDR3 length equals 14 residues. Germline V lookup: CDR1 MDHEN, CDR2 SYDVKM. V was shortened by 1 base and J by 1 base, with 7 bases between the two germline ends.

The V and J genes are TRBV30 and TRBJ2-7; TRBD1 matches 7 bases. The CDR3 is 14 residues long. The germline V gene encodes CDR1 GTSNPN and CDR2 SVGIG (reference sequence). V was pared by 4 bases and J by 0 bases, with 6 bases of the junction left unmatched. The DNA for the CDR3 is TGTGCCTGGACTTTGACAGGGCGCTCCTACGAGCAGTACTTC. Amino acids: CAWTLTGRSYEQYF. Based on the CDR3 plus reference TRBV30 and TRBJ2-7, the full variable domain is SQTIHQWPATLVQPVGSPLSLECTVEGTSNPNLYWYRQAAGRGLQLLFYSVGIGQISSEVPQNLSASRPQDRQFILSSKKLLLSDSGFYLCAWTLTGRSYEQYFGPGTRLTVT.

The chain is built from TRBV28 and TRBJ1-5; D possibly corresponds to TRBD1 (5 bases). The CDR3 covers 15 residues. V was shortened by 3 bases and J by 12 bases, with 21 bases between the two germline ends. CDR1 and CDR2 (germline): MDHEN, SYDVKM. CDR3 sequence: CASSLVVGQGLGQHF. The CDR3 DNA reads TGTGCCAGCAGTTTGGTCGTTGGTCAGGGTTTGGGCCAGCATTTT.

V and J are TRBV6-5 and TRBJ2-7, with D perhaps matching TRBD2 (5 bases). The CDR3 consists of 11 residues. The germline V and J ends were trimmed by 4 bases and 6 bases, with 7 bases remaining between them. The V gene's germline CDR1 is MNHEY and CDR2 SVGAGI. The CDR3 nucleotides read TGTGCCAGCAGTTCCGCGGGCGAGCAGTACTTC. It codes for CASSSAGEQYF.

V usage is TRBV29-1 and J usage is TRBJ1-2; the D gene is possibly TRBD1 (6 bases). The V end lost 1 base, the J end lost 8 bases, and 11 bases lay between the germline ends. Germline CDR1 SQVTM, CDR2 ANQGSEA. This CDR3 region has 12 residues. The CDR3 nucleotides read TGCAGCGTTGAAGCAGGGGTAGGGGGCTACACCTTC. It encodes CSVEAGVGGYTF.

The gene calls are TRBV9 and TRBJ1-3, with a possible D match to TRBD1 (6 bases). The CDR3 length is 15 residues. Germline lookup yields CDR1 SGDLS and CDR2 YYNGEE. V shed 0 bases and J shed 1 base, with 8 bases lying between them. CDR3 sequence: CASSVEGGSGNTIYF. The CDR3 DNA follows: TGTGCCAGCAGCGTAGAAGGGGGATCTGGAAACACCATATATTTT.

The chain links TRBV18 to TRBJ1-1, with D perhaps matching TRBD1 (5 bases). CDR1 and CDR2 (germline): KGHSH, LQKENI. Trimming removed 3 bases from V and 0 bases from J, with 8 bases in between. This CDR3 has 14 residues. The CDR3 spells CASSPLTVNTEAFF. CDR3 sequence (DNA): TGTGCCAGCTCACCGTTGACAGTGAACACTGAAGCTTTCTTT. The full variable domain, its missing parts supplied by reference TRBV18 and TRBJ1-1, is NAGVMQNPRHLVRRRGQEARLRCSPMKGHSHVYWYRQLPEEGLKFMVYLQKENIIDESGMPKERFSAEFPKEGPSILRIQQVVRGDSAAYFCASSPLTVNTEAFFGQGTRLTVV.

The chain employs TRBV5-1 and TRBJ2-3; no clear D. This CDR3 comprises 16 residues. Germline CDR1 is SGHRS and CDR2 is YFSETQ. Trimming pared 0 bases from V and 1 base from J, leaving 12 bases between. The DNA for the CDR3 is TGCGCCAGCAGCTTGGGTCTACAGAGTGGCACAGATACGCAGTATTTT. Protein: CASSLGLQSGTDTQYF.

This clone was counted between two and nine times. The J gene is TRBJ1-6, the V gene TRBV6-5; D is unresolved. In germline, CDR1 is MNHEY, CDR2 SVGAGI. This CDR3 has 14 residues. V shed 5 bases and J shed 13 bases, with 18 bases lying between them. CDR3 bases: TGTGCCAGCAGTCCGGACCCTTTATCGGGGCCCCTCCACTTT. This sequence encodes CASSPDPLSGPLHF.

This clone came up a few times. The same CDR3 can be traced to other DNA sequences in this sample. The CDR3, as DNA: TGCAGCGTTGGAGGTGGCTACACCTTC. Translation gives CSVGGGYTF. The chain employs TRBV29-1 and TRBJ1-2, with D unresolved. This CDR3 is built from 9 residues. The V end was cut by 4 bases, the J end by 7 bases, with 4 bases between. Germline values: CDR1 SQVTM, CDR2 ANQGSEA.

This chain connects TRBV5-4 to TRBJ2-2; maybe TRBD1 (6 bases). This CDR3 has 17 amino acids. V was pared by 3 bases and J by 6 bases, with 21 bases between. The germline V gene has CDR1 SGHNT and CDR2 YYREEE (reference sequence). CDR3 in DNA: TGTGCCAGCAGCTCCGGACAGCTAACACGGGGAGCCGGGGAGCTGTTTTTT. This sequence encodes CASSSGQLTRGAGELFF.